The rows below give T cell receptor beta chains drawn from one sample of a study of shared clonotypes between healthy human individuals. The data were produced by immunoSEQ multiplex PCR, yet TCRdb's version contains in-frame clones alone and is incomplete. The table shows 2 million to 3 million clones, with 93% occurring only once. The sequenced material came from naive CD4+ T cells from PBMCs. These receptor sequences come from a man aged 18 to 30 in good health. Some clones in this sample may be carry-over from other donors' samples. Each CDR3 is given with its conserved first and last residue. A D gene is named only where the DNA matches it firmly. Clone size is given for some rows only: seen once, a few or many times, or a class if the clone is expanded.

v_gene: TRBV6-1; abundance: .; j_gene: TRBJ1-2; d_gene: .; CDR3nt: TGTGCCAGCAGTGGGAATAGAGGCTATGGCTACACCTTC; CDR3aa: CASSGNRGYGYTF
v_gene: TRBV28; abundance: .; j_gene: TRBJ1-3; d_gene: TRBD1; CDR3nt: TGTGCCAGCAGTCCCTACACAGGGGTCCCTGGAAACACCATATATTTT; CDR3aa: CASSPYTGVPGNTIYF
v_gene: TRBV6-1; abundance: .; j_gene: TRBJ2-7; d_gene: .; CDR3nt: TGTGCCAGCAGTGAATTGACAGTCAGGGTCTACGAGCAGTACTTC; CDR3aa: CASSELTVRVYEQYF
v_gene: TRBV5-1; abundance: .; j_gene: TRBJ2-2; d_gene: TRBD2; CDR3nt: TGCGCCAGCAGCTCCGGGACTAGCGGGACCGGGGAGCTGTTTTTT; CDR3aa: CASSSGTSGTGELFF
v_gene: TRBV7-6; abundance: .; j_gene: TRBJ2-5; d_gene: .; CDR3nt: TGTGCCAGCAGCTTAGTCCAGGTTGGGACCCAGTACTTC; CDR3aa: CASSLVQVGTQYF
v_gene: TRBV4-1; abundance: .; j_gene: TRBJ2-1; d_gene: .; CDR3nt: TGCGCCAGCAGCCAAGATTTGGGGGTATACAATGAGCAGTTCTTC; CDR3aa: CASSQDLGVYNEQFF
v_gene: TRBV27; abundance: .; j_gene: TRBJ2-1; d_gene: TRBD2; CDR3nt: TGTGCCAGCCGGTGGGGGGGTGGGGATGAGCAGTTCTTC; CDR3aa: CASRWGGGDEQFF
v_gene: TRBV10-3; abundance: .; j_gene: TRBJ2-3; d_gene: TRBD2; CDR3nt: TGTGCCATCAGTGAGAGACTAGCGGGCACAGATACGCAGTATTTT; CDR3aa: CAISERLAGTDTQYF
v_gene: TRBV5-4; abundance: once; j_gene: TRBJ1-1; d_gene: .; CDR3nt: TGTGCCAGCAGCTTGACAGGGATTAGGTTAGGCACTGAAGCTTTCTTT; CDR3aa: CASSLTGIRLGTEAFF
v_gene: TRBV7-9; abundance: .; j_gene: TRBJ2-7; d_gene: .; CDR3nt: TGTGCCAGCAGCCCCTATCGAGGGGAAAGATCCTACGAGCAGTACTTC; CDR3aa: CASSPYRGERSYEQYF
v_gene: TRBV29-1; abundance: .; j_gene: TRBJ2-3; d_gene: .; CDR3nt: TGCAGCGTTTCCGCCAGGGGGGAGACAGATACGCAGTATTTT; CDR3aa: CSVSARGETDTQYF
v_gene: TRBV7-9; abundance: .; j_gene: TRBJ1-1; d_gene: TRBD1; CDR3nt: TGTGCCAGCAGCTCCCGGACAGGTGACACTGAAGCTTTCTTT; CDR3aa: CASSSRTGDTEAFF
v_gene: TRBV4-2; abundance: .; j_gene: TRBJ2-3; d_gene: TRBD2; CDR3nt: TGTGCCAGCAGCCAAGATTCTCAGCGGGAGGTTGGTGGAGATACGCAGTATTTT; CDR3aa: CASSQDSQREVGGDTQYF
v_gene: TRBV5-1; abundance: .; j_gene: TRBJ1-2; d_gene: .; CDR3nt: TGCGCCAGCAGCTTGGCCAGTCAGGAACTCAACTATGGCTACACCTTC; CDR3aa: CASSLASQELNYGYTF
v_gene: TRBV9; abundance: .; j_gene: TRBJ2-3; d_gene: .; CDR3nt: TGTGCCAGCAGCGTGACTAGTCGGGATACGCAGTATTTT; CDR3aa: CASSVTSRDTQYF
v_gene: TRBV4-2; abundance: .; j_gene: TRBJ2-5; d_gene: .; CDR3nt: TGTGCCAGCAGCCGTGGTGGCGAAGAGACCCAGTACTTC; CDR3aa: CASSRGGEETQYF
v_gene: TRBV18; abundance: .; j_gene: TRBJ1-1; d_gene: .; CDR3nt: TGTGCCAGCTCACCACTTGCAGGATCTGAAGCTTTCTTT; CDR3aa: CASSPLAGSEAFF
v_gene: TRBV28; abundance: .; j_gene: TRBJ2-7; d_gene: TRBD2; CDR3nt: TGTGCCAGCAACCTAGCGGGGGGATACGAGCAGTACTTC; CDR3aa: CASNLAGGYEQYF
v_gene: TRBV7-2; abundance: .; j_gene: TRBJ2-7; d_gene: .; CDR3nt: TGTGCCAGACGAGGAGGTACCGAGCAGTACTTC; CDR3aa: CARRGGTEQYF
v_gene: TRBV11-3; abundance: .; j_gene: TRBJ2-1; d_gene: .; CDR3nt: TGTGCCAGCAGCTTAGATTCAAACAATGAGCAGTTCTTC; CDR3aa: CASSLDSNNEQFF
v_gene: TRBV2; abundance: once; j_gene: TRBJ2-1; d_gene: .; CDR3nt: TGTGCCAGCAGTACCCCGAGCTCCTACAATGAGCAGTTCTTC; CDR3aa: CASSTPSSYNEQFF
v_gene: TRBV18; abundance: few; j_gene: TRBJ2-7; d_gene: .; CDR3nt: TGTGCCAGCTCACGTGACGGACTCTCCTACGAGCAGTACTTC; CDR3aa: CASSRDGLSYEQYF
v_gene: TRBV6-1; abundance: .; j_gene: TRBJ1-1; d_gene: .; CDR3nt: TGTGCCAGCAGTGGGGGGCTTGGGGCTTTCTTT; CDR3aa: CASSGGLGAFF
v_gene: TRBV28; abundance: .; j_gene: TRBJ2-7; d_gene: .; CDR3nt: TGTGCCAGCAGCCTTGGGACAGGTCTTGGGAGGGCCTACGAGCAGTACTTC; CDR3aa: CASSLGTGLGRAYEQYF
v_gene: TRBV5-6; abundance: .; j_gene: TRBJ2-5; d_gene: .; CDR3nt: TGTGCCAGCAGCTTGTACGGGGGTAAGGCCCAAGAGACCCAGTACTTC; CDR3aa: CASSLYGGKAQETQYF
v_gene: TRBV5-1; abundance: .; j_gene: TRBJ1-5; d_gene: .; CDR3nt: TGCGCCAGCAGCCTCGAAGGGGATGGCAATCAGCCCCAGCATTTT; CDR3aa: CASSLEGDGNQPQHF
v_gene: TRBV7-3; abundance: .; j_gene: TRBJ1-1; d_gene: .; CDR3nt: TGTGCCAGCAGCCAGTTTGGCGGACAGTTGAACACTGAAGCTTTCTTT; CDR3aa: CASSQFGGQLNTEAFF
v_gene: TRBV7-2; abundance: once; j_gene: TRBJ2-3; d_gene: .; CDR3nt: TGTGCCAGCACACTCTTCGCGGGACTCACAGATACGCAGTATTTT; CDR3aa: CASTLFAGLTDTQYF
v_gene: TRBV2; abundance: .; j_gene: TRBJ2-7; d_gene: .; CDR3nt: TGTGCCAGCAGGGTGGAAGGCGAGCAGTACTTC; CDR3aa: CASRVEGEQYF
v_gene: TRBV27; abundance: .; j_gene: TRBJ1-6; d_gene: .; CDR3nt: TGTGCCAGCAGTTTCGTTGGTTCACCCCTCCACTTT; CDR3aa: CASSFVGSPLHF
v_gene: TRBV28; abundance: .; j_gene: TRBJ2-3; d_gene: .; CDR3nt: TGTGCCAGCAGTTTTCGTTCTCCTAGCACAGATACGCAGTATTTT; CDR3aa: CASSFRSPSTDTQYF
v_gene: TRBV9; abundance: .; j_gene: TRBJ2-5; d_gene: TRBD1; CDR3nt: TGTGCCAGCAGAGCCCGGACAGGGAAAGAGACCCAGTACTTC; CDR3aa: CASRARTGKETQYF
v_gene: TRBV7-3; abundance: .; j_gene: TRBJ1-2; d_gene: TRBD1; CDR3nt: TGTGCCAGCAGCTTAAATGCTAACAGGGGCAAAGTTGGCTACACCTTC; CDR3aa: CASSLNANRGKVGYTF
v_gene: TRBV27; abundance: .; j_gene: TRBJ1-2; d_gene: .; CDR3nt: TGTGCCAGCGGTCCGGACACCTTAGTACCCTCTGGCTACACCTTC; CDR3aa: CASGPDTLVPSGYTF
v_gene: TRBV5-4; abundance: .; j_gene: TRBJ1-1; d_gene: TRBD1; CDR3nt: TGTGCCAGCTCGACGCCTGGGACAGGGATATTCTTT; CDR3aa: CASSTPGTGIFF
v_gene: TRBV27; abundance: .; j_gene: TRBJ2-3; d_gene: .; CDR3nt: TGTGCCAGCAGTTTATGGGGTAACACAGATACGCAGTATTTT; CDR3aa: CASSLWGNTDTQYF
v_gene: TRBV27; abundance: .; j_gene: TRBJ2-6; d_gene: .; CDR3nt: TGTGCCAGCAGATTCTCAGGGGCTGGGGCCAACGTCCTGACTTTC; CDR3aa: CASRFSGAGANVLTF
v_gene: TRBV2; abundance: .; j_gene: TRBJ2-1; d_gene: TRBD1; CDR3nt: TGTGCCAGCAGCCTTAGGGACAGGGTCCACAATGAGCAGTTCTTC; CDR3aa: CASSLRDRVHNEQFF
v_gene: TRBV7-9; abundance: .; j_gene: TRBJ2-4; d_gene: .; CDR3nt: TGTGCCAGCCGCTGCTGGGGGACATTCGGACCGGAGGCCAAAAACATTCAGTACTTC; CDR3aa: CASRCWGTFGPEAKNIQYF
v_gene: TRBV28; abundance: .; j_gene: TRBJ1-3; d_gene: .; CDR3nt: TGTGCCAGCAGTTTAGCGGGATCCGGTGGAAACACCATATATTTT; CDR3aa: CASSLAGSGGNTIYF
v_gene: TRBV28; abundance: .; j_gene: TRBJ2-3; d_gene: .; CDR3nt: TGTGCCAGCAGTTTCACCCTCGGACAGGGAGGGACAGATACGCAGTATTTT; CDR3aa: CASSFTLGQGGTDTQYF
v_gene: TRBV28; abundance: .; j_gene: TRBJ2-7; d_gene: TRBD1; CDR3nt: TGTGCCAGCAGGCCAGCCGGGACAGGGGGCTCCTACGAGCAGTACTTC; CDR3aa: CASRPAGTGGSYEQYF
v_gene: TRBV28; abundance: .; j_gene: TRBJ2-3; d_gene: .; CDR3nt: .; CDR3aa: CASSSSRGYLSSTDTQYF
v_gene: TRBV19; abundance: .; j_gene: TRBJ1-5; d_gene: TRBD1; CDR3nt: TGTGCCAGTAGTATTCCCAACCGGGACAGCTATAATCAGCCCCAGCATTTT; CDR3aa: CASSIPNRDSYNQPQHF
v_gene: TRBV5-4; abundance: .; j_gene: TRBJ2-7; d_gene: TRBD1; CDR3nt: TGTGCCAGCAGCCGTGGCGGCGCGACAGGGGAATACGAGCAGTACTTC; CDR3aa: CASSRGGATGEYEQYF
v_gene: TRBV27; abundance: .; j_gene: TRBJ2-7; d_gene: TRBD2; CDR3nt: TGTGCCAGCAGTTTCCTTAGCGGGAGCATCTCCTACGAGCAGTACTTC; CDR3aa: CASSFLSGSISYEQYF
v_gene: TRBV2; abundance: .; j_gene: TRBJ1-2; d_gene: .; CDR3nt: TGTGCCAGCAGTGAAAGGGCAGGGCAGATTATCTATGGCTACACCTTC; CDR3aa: CASSERAGQIIYGYTF
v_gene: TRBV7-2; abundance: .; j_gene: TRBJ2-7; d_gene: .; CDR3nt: TGTGCCAGCAGCTTATATCAGGGAACCTACGAGCAGTACTTC; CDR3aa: CASSLYQGTYEQYF
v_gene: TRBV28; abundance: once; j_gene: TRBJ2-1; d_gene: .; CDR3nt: TGTGCCAGCAGTTTATTTTTGGCTGGCTACAATGAGCAGTTCTTC; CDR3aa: CASSLFLAGYNEQFF
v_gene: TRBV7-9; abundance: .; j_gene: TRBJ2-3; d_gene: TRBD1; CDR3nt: TGTGCCAGCAGCTTGGGACAGGGTATATCGTCAGATACGCAGTATTTT; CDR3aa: CASSLGQGISSDTQYF
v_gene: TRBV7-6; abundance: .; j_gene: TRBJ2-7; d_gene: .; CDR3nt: TGTGCCAGCAGCTTAGCGAACTCCTACGAGCAGTACTTC; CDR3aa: CASSLANSYEQYF
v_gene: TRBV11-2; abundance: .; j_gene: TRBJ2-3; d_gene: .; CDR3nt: TGTGCCAGCGGAGAAGGCCGCACAGATACGCAGTATTTT; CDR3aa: CASGEGRTDTQYF
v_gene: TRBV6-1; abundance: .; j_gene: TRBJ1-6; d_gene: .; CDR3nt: TGTGCCAGCAGTGAACAGACTAATTCACCCCTCCACTTT; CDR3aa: CASSEQTNSPLHF
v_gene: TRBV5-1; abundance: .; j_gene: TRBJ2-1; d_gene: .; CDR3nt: TGCGCCAGCAGCTTGGCCCAAGCGAGAAACAATGAGCAGTTCTTC; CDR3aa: CASSLAQARNNEQFF
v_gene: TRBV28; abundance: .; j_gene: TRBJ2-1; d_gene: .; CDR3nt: TGTGCCAGTGGGGGGCTAGGCAATGAGCAGTTCTTC; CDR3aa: CASGGLGNEQFF
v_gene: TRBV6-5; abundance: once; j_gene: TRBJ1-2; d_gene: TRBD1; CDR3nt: TGTGCCAGCAGTCCCCAATCAGGACAGGTAGTCTACACCTTC; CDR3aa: CASSPQSGQVVYTF
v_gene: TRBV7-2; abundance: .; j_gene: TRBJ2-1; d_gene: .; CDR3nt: TGTGCCAGCACCCTGGGCGCGATTCGTTGGGAGCAGTTCTTC; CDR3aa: CASTLGAIRWEQFF
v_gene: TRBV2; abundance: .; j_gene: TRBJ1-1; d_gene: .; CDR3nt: TGTGCCAGCAGTGAAGGGGGGAACACTGAAGCTTTCTTT; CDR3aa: CASSEGGNTEAFF
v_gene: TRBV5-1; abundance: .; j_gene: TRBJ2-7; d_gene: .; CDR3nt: TGCGCCAGCAAAATTACAGCGGGCTCCTACGAGCAGTACTTC; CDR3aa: CASKITAGSYEQYF